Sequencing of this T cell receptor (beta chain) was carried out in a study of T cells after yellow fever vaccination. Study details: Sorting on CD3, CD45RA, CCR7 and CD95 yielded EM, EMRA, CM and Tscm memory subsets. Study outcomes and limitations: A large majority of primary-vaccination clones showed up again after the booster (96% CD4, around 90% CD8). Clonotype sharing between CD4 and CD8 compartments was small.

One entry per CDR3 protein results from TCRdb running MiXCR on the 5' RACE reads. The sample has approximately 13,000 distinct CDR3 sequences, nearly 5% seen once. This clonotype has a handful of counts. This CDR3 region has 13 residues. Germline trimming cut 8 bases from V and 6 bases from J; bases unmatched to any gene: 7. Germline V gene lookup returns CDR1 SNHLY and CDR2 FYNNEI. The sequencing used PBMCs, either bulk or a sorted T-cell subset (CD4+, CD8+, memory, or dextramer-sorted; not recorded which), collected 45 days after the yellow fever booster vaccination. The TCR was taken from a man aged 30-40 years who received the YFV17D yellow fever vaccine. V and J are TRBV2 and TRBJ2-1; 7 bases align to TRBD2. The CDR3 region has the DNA TGTGCCAGCGATCTAGCGGAAATCAATGAGCAGTTCTTC. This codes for CASDLAEINEQFF.